This TCR beta chain is drawn from a study of long-term antiretroviral therapy in people with HIV. This was the immunoSEQ v3.0 assay at survey level. Profiled with immunoSEQ multiplex PCR; TCRdb holds only in-frame clones, not every one. The profile covers about 39,000 clones, with more than 80% appearing a single time and 5.5% to 6.5% taken by the ten largest. The length of the CDR3 is 15 residues. V lost 2 bases, J lost 5 bases, and 5 bases stayed unmatched. Germline CDR1 and CDR2: LNHDA and SQIVND (reference sequence). This clone has a handful of counts. Sequences were derived from unsorted PBMCs, sampled 3.1 years after starting antiretroviral therapy. This rearrangement joins TRBV19 to TRBJ1-1; 10 bases are a match to TRBD1. This TCR derives from a woman aged 45-65 years with HIV. The CDR3 DNA reads TGTGCCAGTAGTATAACGACAGGGGGCAGGACTGAAGCTTTCTTT. Amino acid sequence: CASSITTGGRTEAFF. Filled out from reference TRBV19 and TRBJ1-1, the complete variable domain reads DGGITQSPKYLFRKEGQNVTLSCEQNLNHDAMYWYRQDPGQGLRLIYYSQIVNDFQKGDIAEGYSVSREKKESFPLTVTSAQKNPTAFYLCASSITTGGRTEAFFGQGTRLTVV.